Listed below are T cell receptor beta chains from one sample, sequenced in a study of T cells in Graves' hyperthyroidism and ophthalmopathy. Using its own MiXCR run on the multiplex PCR reads, TCRdb lists one record per CDR3 protein. The repertoire holds approximately 430,000 distinct CDR3 sequences, over 12% seen once, with roughly 13% in the top ten. Specimen: blood. These TCRs come from a man aged 18 to 29 with Graves' ophthalmopathy. The CDR3 runs from the conserved cysteine through the conserved F or W. The D gene is left open where the match is weak. Expanded clones get a size class; other rows say once, few or many, or leave the size out.

17,many,TRBD2,TRBJ2-5,TRBV6-5,TGTGCCAGCAGTTACTCGAAGTTGCTAGCGGGGAAGGAGACCCAGTACTTC,CASSYSKLLAGKETQYF
17,.,TRBD2,TRBJ2-4,TRBV4-1,TGCGCCAGCAGCCAAGAAGCGGGAGGGCCTTTAGTGGGCATTCAGTACTTC,CASSQEAGGPLVGIQYF
13,few,TRBD1,TRBJ1-1,TRBV24-1,TGTGCCACCAGTGAATGGGACAGTGAAAAAGCTTTCTTT,CATSEWDSEKAFF
16,few,.,TRBJ1-1,TRBV25-1,TGTGCCAGCAGTGAATTTTTTGGACAGCTGAACACTGAAGCTTTCTTT,CASSEFFGQLNTEAFF
16,.,.,TRBJ2-1,TRBV24-1,TGTGCCACCAGTGATACTACCGGGACATCCTACAATGAGCAGTTCTTC,CATSDTTGTSYNEQFF
18,many,TRBD2,TRBJ2-3,TRBV2,TGTGCCAGCAGTGAAATCGCGGGGGGCTCACTGAGCACAGATACGCAGTATTTT,CASSEIAGGSLSTDTQYF
15,.,.,TRBJ1-2,TRBV19,TGTGCCAGTATGTCAGCAGGGGTTACTAACTATGGCTACACCTTC,CASMSAGVTNYGYTF
14,many,.,TRBJ1-5,TRBV4-1,TGCGCCAGCAGCCCCCGGGTCCTCAATCAGCCCCAGCATTTT,CASSPRVLNQPQHF
18,few,TRBD2,TRBJ2-3,TRBV4-2,TGTGCCAGCAGCCAACAACCCTACGCGGGAGGTCGCACAGATACGCAGTATTTT,CASSQQPYAGGRTDTQYF
18,.,.,TRBJ2-1,TRBV24-1,TGTGCCACCAGTGATTTAGCGGCGGGCAGGGACTCCTACAATGAGCAGTTCTTC,CATSDLAAGRDSYNEQFF
17,many,TRBD1,TRBJ1-5,TRBV7-2,TGTGCCAGCAGTCGGAGGGGGGACAGGGCTAGCAATCAGCCCCAGCATTTT,CASSRRGDRASNQPQHF
11,.,.,TRBJ1-2,TRBV6-2/TRBV6-3,TGTGCCAGCAATCAGGGCGCGGGCTACACCTTC,CASNQGAGYTF
15,.,TRBD2,TRBJ2-5,TRBV5-1,TGCGCCAGCTCGTTTCAGCGGGGGGGAATGGAGACCCAGTACTTC,CASSFQRGGMETQYF
15,many,TRBD1,TRBJ1-1,TRBV19,TGTGCCAGTAGCCAGCCGGGACAGGGGAACACTGAAGCTTTCTTT,CASSQPGQGNTEAFF
12,.,.,TRBJ1-2,TRBV29-1,TGCAGCGTTGGAGCCCTGGGGTATGGCTACACCTTC,CSVGALGYGYTF
14,many,.,TRBJ1-4,TRBV5-1,TGCGCCAGTACCCCAGGAGCAACTAATGAAAAACTGTTTTTT,CASTPGATNEKLFF
14,many,TRBD1,TRBJ2-7,TRBV6-1,TGTGCCAGCAAGGGACAGGACCTCTCCTACGAGCAGTACTTC,CASKGQDLSYEQYF
15,many,TRBD2,TRBJ2-5,TRBV5-5,TGTGCCAGCAGCGCAAGCGGGGGGGCCTCCGAGACCCAGTACTTC,CASSASGGASETQYF
13,many,TRBD2,TRBJ2-7,TRBV20-1,TGCAGTGCTAGTAGGGCTAGCGGGAACGAGCAGTACTTC,CSASRASGNEQYF
15,few,TRBD1,TRBJ2-2,TRBV27,TGTGCCAGCAGTTTACCCTGGACAGGGTCCGGGGAGCTGTTTTTT,CASSLPWTGSGELFF
12,many,TRBD2,TRBJ2-1,TRBV30,TGTGCCCGGAGCGGGAGTGGCGATGAGCAGTTCTTC,CARSGSGDEQFF
15,.,TRBD2,TRBJ2-5,TRBV9,TGTGCCAGCAGCGTCTCACTAGCGGGGGTGGAGACCCAGTACTTC,CASSVSLAGVETQYF
17,.,TRBD2,TRBJ2-3,TRBV12-3/TRBV12-4,TGTGCCAGCAGTTCCCCGGGACTAGCGGGAGGCATGGATACGCAGTATTTT,CASSSPGLAGGMDTQYF
13,few,TRBD1,TRBJ1-2,TRBV29-1,TGCAGCGCTAGCCTAACAGGGGGCTATGGCTACACCTTC,CSASLTGGYGYTF
19,few,TRBD2,TRBJ2-6,TRBV7-9,TGTGCCAGCAGGTCTTCACTAGCGGGCAGAAAGTCAGGGGCCAACGTCCTGACTTTC,CASRSSLAGRKSGANVLTF
17,.,TRBD2,TRBJ2-7,TRBV3-1,TGTGCCAGCAGTTCTGGACTAGCGGGGACCCACCTTTACGAGCAGTACTTC,CASSSGLAGTHLYEQYF
13,.,.,TRBJ1-1,TRBV24-1,TGTGCCACCAGTGACCCGGGGGGCACTGAAGCTTTCTTT,CATSDPGGTEAFF
16,many,.,TRBJ2-7,TRBV11-2,TGTGCCAGCAACCAAGGGGCTGTCGGAAGTTCCTACGAGCAGTACTTC,CASNQGAVGSSYEQYF
13,many,.,TRBJ1-2,TRBV5-1,TGTGCCAGCAGCTTAGGGGGGGACTATGGCTACACCTTC,CASSLGGDYGYTF
18,once,TRBD2,TRBJ2-7,TRBV7-9,TGTGCCAGCAGATCACTTTCGGCGCGGGAGGGTAGGGCCTACGAGCAGTACTTC,CASRSLSAREGRAYEQYF
12,.,.,TRBJ2-5,TRBV7-3,TGTGCCAGCAACTTAGTGGGAGAGACCCAGTACTTC,CASNLVGETQYF
12,.,.,TRBJ1-4,TRBV11-2,TGTGCCAGCAGCTTAATGTCCTCGCAACTGTTTTTT,CASSLMSSQLFF
14,many,TRBD1,TRBJ2-7,TRBV2,TGTGCCAGCAGTGAAGGGACAGGCGCCTACGAGCAGTACTTC,CASSEGTGAYEQYF
16,many,TRBD1,TRBJ1-3,TRBV5-1,TGCGCCAGCAGCCCCCGGGACAGGGCCTCTGGAAACACCATATATTTT,CASSPRDRASGNTIYF
13,many,TRBD1,TRBJ1-1,TRBV20-1,TGCAGTGCTAGGGAACAGGGGTTGGGTGAAGCTTTCTTT,CSAREQGLGEAFF
15,.,.,TRBJ1-4,TRBV11-3,TGTGCCAGCAGCCCTACCGCGGGCGTCGGTGAAAAACTGTTTTTT,CASSPTAGVGEKLFF
14,few,TRBD1,TRBJ1-4,TRBV6-1,TGTGCCAGCAGGGTCGGGACAGGGCATGAAAAACTGTTTTTT,CASRVGTGHEKLFF
15,many,TRBD2,TRBJ2-7,TRBV12-3/TRBV12-4,TGTGCCAGCAGGGGGACTAGCGGGCTTTCCTACGAGCAGTACTTC,CASRGTSGLSYEQYF
16,.,.,TRBJ1-2,TRBV9,TGTGCCAGCAGCGTCACATCGGCCGGCGGGAACTATGGCTACACCTTC,CASSVTSAGGNYGYTF
13,many,TRBD2,TRBJ2-3,TRBV20-1,TGCAGTGTTGTAGCGGGAGGACCAGATACGCAGTATTTT,CSVVAGGPDTQYF
15,many,TRBD2,TRBJ2-1,TRBV5-1,TGTGCCAGCAGTCCGACTAGCGGGGGGTACAATGAGCAGTTCTTC,CASSPTSGGYNEQFF
15,many,TRBD1,TRBJ1-2,TRBV27,TGTGCCAGCAGTCGGACCGGGACAGCTAACTATGGCTACACCTTC,CASSRTGTANYGYTF
16,many,TRBD2,TRBJ2-1,TRBV5-1,TGCGCCAGCAGCTTGAGTAGCGGGAGTTCCTACAATGAGCAGTTCTTC,CASSLSSGSSYNEQFF
14,many,.,TRBJ2-1,TRBV11-3,TGTGCCAGCAGCAGGGATACCGGGACTCCCGAGCAGTTCTTC,CASSRDTGTPEQFF
14,few,TRBD2,TRBJ2-7,TRBV29-1,TGCAGCGCCGCAGCGGGAGGAACCCTCGGGGAGCAGTACTTC,CSAAAGGTLGEQYF
12,many,.,TRBJ2-3,TRBV9,TGTGCCAGCAGTGTTGGCGCAGATACGCAGTATTTT,CASSVGADTQYF
13,many,.,TRBJ2-5,TRBV5-1,TGCGCCAGCAGCACCGGGGTACAAGAGACCCAGTACTTC,CASSTGVQETQYF
17,many,.,TRBJ2-5,TRBV6-1,TGTGCCAGCAGTGAGGACCCCTACCCAGGAGTCCTCGAGACCCAGTACTTC,CASSEDPYPGVLETQYF
12,many,.,TRBJ2-5,TRBV6-5,TGTGCCAGCAGTTATGCACAGGGATCCCAGTACTTC,CASSYAQGSQYF
14,.,.,TRBJ2-7,TRBV4-1,TGTGCCAGCAGCTTATTAGTCGACTCCTACGAGCAGTACTTC,CASSLLVDSYEQYF
14,.,TRBD2,TRBJ2-1,TRBV5-1,TGCGCCAGCAGCTTGGATCTAGCGGGGGCCATGCAGTTCTTC,CASSLDLAGAMQFF
13,.,.,TRBJ2-3,TRBV11-2,TGTGCCAGCAGCTTGGGGGGGGCCATAACGCAGTATTTT,CASSLGGAITQYF
14,.,TRBD1,TRBJ1-2,TRBV4-1,TGCGCCAGCAGCCATCCGGGACAGGGGTTTGGCTACACCTTC,CASSHPGQGFGYTF
14,many,.,TRBJ2-1,TRBV7-9,TGTGCCAGCAGGGGCGGGATCTCCTACAATGAGCAGTTCTTC,CASRGGISYNEQFF
14,.,.,TRBJ1-2,TRBV6-2/TRBV6-3,TGCGCCAGCAGCCAAGCATTGGCTAACTATGGCTACACCTTC,CASSQALANYGYTF
15,many,.,TRBJ1-1,TRBV6-1,TGTGCCAGCAGTCTACCTGGGACGGTGAACACTGAAGCTTTCTTT,CASSLPGTVNTEAFF
13,many,.,TRBJ1-5,TRBV12-3/TRBV12-4,TGTGCCAGCAGTCCTAGTGTCAATCAGCCCCAGCATTTT,CASSPSVNQPQHF
15,many,TRBD2,TRBJ2-7,TRBV20-1,TGCAGTGCTTCCGATGGCGGGAGATTGAGGGACGAGCAGTACTTC,CSASDGGRLRDEQYF
13,.,.,TRBJ1-1,TRBV9,TGTGCCAGCAGCGATGGTACGTACACTGAAGCTTTCTTT,CASSDGTYTEAFF
16,.,.,TRBJ2-1,TRBV6-1,TGTGCCAGCAGTGCCAAGTCCCCCCCCTCCTACAATGAGCAGTTCTTC,CASSAKSPPSYNEQFF